This TCR beta chain was profiled in a study of CD8 T cells in ankylosing spondylitis. Study observations and caveats: From matched ankylosing spondylitis synovial fluid, disease-linked clones were reportedly recovered at significantly enriched levels. Ankylosing spondylitis blood seemed to carry a telltale TCR beta motif made of under ten highly homologous variants.

Notes on this clonotype: Antigen unknown.

A single record per CDR3 protein comes from TCRdb applying MiXCR to the 5' RACE reads. Here the sample spans 250,000 to 350,000 distinct CDR3 sequences, about a fifth being singletons. Germline lookup yields CDR1 SGHTS and CDR2 YDEGEE. Trimming shortened V by 1 base and J by 10 bases, and 5 bases separated the two germline ends. This CDR3 is 10 amino acids long. This TCR was recovered from a female donor with ankylosing spondylitis or in good health (not recorded which). The chain joins TRBV5-8 to TRBJ1-1; D gene ambiguous. The specimen was blood, either unsorted or a sorted T cell fraction (not recorded which). The CDR3 reads CASSLWGAFF. DNA for the CDR3: TGTGCCAGCAGCTTGTGGGGAGCTTTCTTT.